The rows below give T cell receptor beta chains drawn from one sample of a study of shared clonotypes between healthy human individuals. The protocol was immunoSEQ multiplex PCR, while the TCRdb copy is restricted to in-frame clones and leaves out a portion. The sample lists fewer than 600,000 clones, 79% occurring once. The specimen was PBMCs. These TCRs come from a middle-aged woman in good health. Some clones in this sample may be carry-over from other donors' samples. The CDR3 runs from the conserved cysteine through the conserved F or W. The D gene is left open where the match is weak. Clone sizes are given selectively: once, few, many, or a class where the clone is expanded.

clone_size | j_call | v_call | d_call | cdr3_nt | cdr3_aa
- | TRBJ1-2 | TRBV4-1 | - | TGCGCCAGCAGCCAAGATGAAGGGGACGGTAGATATAGGGGCTACACCTTC | CASSQDEGDGRYRGYTF
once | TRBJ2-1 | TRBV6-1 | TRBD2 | TGTGCCAGCAGTGAAGCCCCCGCGGGAGGGCCCTACAATGAGCAGTTCTTC | CASSEAPAGGPYNEQFF
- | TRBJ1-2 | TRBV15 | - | TGTGCCACCAGCAGAGAAGTTACTTTGGGCTACACCTTC | CATSREVTLGYTF
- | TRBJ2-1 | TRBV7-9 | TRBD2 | TGTGCCAGCAGACCCCGACTAGCGGGCGAAAGCTCCTACAATGAGCAGTTCTTC | CASRPRLAGESSYNEQFF
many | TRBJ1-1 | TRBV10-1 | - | TGCGCCAGCAGTCCCAGGGGCGCCACTGAAGCTTTCTTT | CASSPRGATEAFF
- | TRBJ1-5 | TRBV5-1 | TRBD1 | TGCGCCAGCAGCCCTACAGGGGGGAATCAGCCCCAGCATTTT | CASSPTGGNQPQHF
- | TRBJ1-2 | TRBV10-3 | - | TGTGCCATCAGTGAGCCGGACGGTGGGGCAAACTATGGCTACACCTTC | CAISEPDGGANYGYTF
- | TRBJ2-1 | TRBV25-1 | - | TGTGCCAGCAGCCGACACGGCTCCTACAATGAGCAGTTCTTC | CASSRHGSYNEQFF
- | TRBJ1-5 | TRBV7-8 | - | TGTGCCAGCAGCTTAGGAGGACCGGGGAGGGGAAGCAATCAGCCCCAGCATTTT | CASSLGGPGRGSNQPQHF
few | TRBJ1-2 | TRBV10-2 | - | TGCGCCAGCGCCCGGGATTCCTATGGCTACACCTTC | CASARDSYGYTF
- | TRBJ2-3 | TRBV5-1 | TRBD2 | TGCGCCAGCAGCTCTGGGGCTAGCGGCTCGATCAGCACAGATACGCAGTATTTT | CASSSGASGSISTDTQYF
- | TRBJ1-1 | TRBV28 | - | TGTGCCAGCAGTTTATTACAGGGTTGGTCTGAAGCTTTCTTT | CASSLLQGWSEAFF